This TCR beta chain was identified during a study of blood T cell repertoires in COVID-19. As for the study in general: Acute-phase and convalescent COVID-19 samples originated in the United States, Italy and Spain. The cDNA or gDNA used as material had been derived from T cells, B-cell-depleted T cells, or PBMCs.

Authors' analysis steps: Reference gene primers were amplified, and this amplification served to estimate nucleated cell counts. TCRdb keeps only in-frame clones here, not all; method: immunoSEQ multiplex PCR. V and J calls and clone size follow that table, whereas D and trimming were derived from the DNA. The table lists roughly 13,000 clones, about 80% of them singletons, with 9.7% in the top ten. The CDR3 is made up of 18 amino acids. V was clipped by 3 bases and J by 3 bases; unmatched bases: 13. Germline loops: CDR1 DFQATT, CDR2 SNEGSKA (reference sequence). The chain links TRBV20-1 to TRBJ2-7; 14 bases are a match to TRBD2. Sequenced sample: peripheral blood. This clonotype originated in a man between 70 and 80 years old with acute or convalescent COVID-19. Here the CDR3 reads CSASTGRKTSGRDYEQYF. CDR3 sequence (DNA): TGCAGTGCTAGTACGGGACGCAAGACTAGCGGGAGGGACTACGAGCAGTACTTC.